Shown below are 20 T cell receptor beta chains from a single sample sequenced in a study of tumor-infiltrating lymphocytes in primary liver carcinoma (dated 2017 in TCRdb). The listed sequencing device is Illumina HiSeq 2500. A constant-region primer and ProtoScript II reverse transcriptase were used to reverse-transcribe TCRbeta-specific cDNA from around 530 ng total RNA. Three nested multiplex PCR rounds, following a slightly modified ARM-PCR procedure, were used to build the TCRbeta libraries. Each of the first two PCR rounds ran for approximately 10 cycles and used multiplex TRBV1-TRBV30 forward primers together with a Cbeta reverse primer. TCRdb trimmed public reads at Q25 via fastp, called clones via MiXCR and kept in-frame beta chains. Each record represents a unique CDR3 protein, reported with the most common genes and DNA among its rows. The sample yields 50,000 to 70,000 distinct CDR3 sequences; around 64% were counted once. The top ten clonotypes cover approximately 50% of the sample.

Without any cell sorting, total RNA and DNA were co-extracted from about 20-30 mg of bulk tissue using the AllPrep DNA/RNA mini kit. Sequencing was performed on liver tumor tissue from sampling region 2. Explained via the paper, the cell subset or site label denotes: tumor region T2, inferior pole. The receptors come from a man aged 35 to 55 with primary liver carcinoma and hepatitis B virus infection.

The genes are TRBV11-2 and TRBJ2-5; D may match TRBD1 or TRBD2 (6 bases each). CDR1 SGHAT and CDR2 FQNNGV come from the germline V gene. This CDR3 is 16 amino acids long. CDR3 DNA: TGTGCTGGCAGCTTAACAGCAGGGGACTCGGGGGAGACCCAGTACTTC. Translating gives CAGSLTAGDSGETQYF. The variable domain in full, with the rest retrieved from reference TRBV11-2 and TRBJ2-5, is EAGVAQSPRYKIIEKRQSVAFWCNPISGHATLYWYQQILGQGPKLLIQFQNNGVVDDSQLPKDRFSAERLKGVDSTLKIQPAKLEDSAVYLCAGSLTAGDSGETQYFGPGTRLLVL.

To note about this clonotype: The germline gene is not matched at one end of the junction; a read error may be the cause. This chain joins TRBV6-1 and TRBJ1-2; possibly TRBD1 for D (5 bases). CDR3 size: 16 residues. Germline CDR1 is MNHNS and CDR2 is SASEGT. CDR3 sequence: CASSEGVDRPDYGYTF. As DNA, the CDR3 is TGTGCCAGCAGTGAAGGTGTCGACAGACCTGACTATGGTTACACCTTC.

This clonotype turned up a few times. The chain carries TRBV6-5 and TRBJ2-1; D is perhaps TRBD2 (6 bases). Germline CDR1 is MNHEY and CDR2 is SVGAGI. The CDR3 covers 17 residues. The V end lost 4 bases, the J end lost 6 bases, and 22 bases lay between the germline ends. The CDR3 is CASSSTAFDRGGNEQFF. The CDR3 coding sequence is TGTGCCAGCAGTTCCACGGCCTTCGACCGGGGAGGCAATGAGCAGTTCTTC.

The rearrangement links TRBV4-2 to TRBJ1-2, with D possibly being TRBD1 (6 bases). The V gene's germline CDR1 is LGHNA and CDR2 YNFKEQ. Trimming cost V 1 base and J 11 bases, with 20 bases left between them. This CDR3 contains 15 residues. The CDR3 DNA sequence: TGTGCCAGCAGCCAAGGTATGGGCAGGGGTGGTGCTTACACCTTC. This sequence encodes CASSQGMGRGGAYTF.

About this clonotype itself: A much bigger clone sits one base away, suggesting this may be a read error. This chain uses TRBV7-8 with TRBJ2-5; D is unclear. CDR3 length: 14 amino acids. V lost 3 bases, J lost 1 base, and 9 bases lay in between. Germline assignment: CDR1 SGHVS and CDR2 FQNEAQ. CDR3 amino acids: CASSLGNGQETQYF. DNA for the CDR3: TGTGCCAGCAGCTTGGGTAACGGCCAAGAGACCCAGTACTTC.

For this clonotype: The final CDR3 position lacks the conserved phenylalanine or tryptophan, pointing to a likely read error. V usage is TRBV11-2 and J usage is TRBJ2-1, with D possibly being TRBD2 (5 bases). CDR1 is SGHAT, CDR2 FQNNGV, per germline. The CDR3 is 16 amino acids. The CDR3 is CACSLLPSGSNNEQFL. CDR3 in DNA: TGTGCCTGCAGCTTACTTCCTAGTGGGAGTAATAATGAGCAGTTCTTG.

Details on this clonotype: At one of its ends the junction is not consistent with the germline gene, which may arise from a read error. The rearrangement joins TRBV13 to TRBJ2-6, with a tentative D call TRBD1 (5 bases). Per the germline V gene, CDR1 is PRHDT and CDR2 is FYEKMQ (reference sequence). CDR3 length equals 17 residues. CDR3 amino acids: CVSTVYLDGSGANILTF. The CDR3 DNA is TGTGTCAGCACCGTTTACCTGGACGGCTCTGGGGCCAACATCCTGACTTTC. The complete variable domain, with remaining parts taken from reference TRBV13 and TRBJ2-6, reads AAGVIQSPRHLIKEKRETATLKCYPIPRHDTVYWYQQGPGQDPQFLISFYEKMQSDKGSIPDRFSAQQFSDYHSELNMSSLELGDSALYFCVSTVYLDGSGANILTFGAGSRLTVL.

The V and J genes are TRBV6-2 or TRBV6-3 and TRBJ2-5; D ambiguous. The germline V gene has CDR1 MNHEY and CDR2 SVGEGT. Trimming left V 5 bases short and J 1 base short, with 8 bases between. CDR3 length: 13 amino acids. CDR3 in amino acids: CASSHWAQETQYF. The DNA of the CDR3 is TGTGCCAGCAGTCACTGGGCCCAAGAGACCCAGTACTTC.

About this clonotype: This may be a read error: a much more frequent sequence differs by one nucleotide. The chain carries TRBV29-1 and TRBJ2-5; D uncertain. CDR3 size: 13 residues. The germline V gene encodes CDR1 SQVTM and CDR2 ANQGSEA. The CDR3 loop is CIVEASVQETQYF. The CDR3 DNA reads as TGCATCGTTGAAGCCTCGGTACAAGAGACCCAGTACTTC.

This clonotype was seen more than once but under ten times. The chain has TRBV10-3 and TRBJ2-1; D is ambiguous. Trimming took off 8 bases at V and 3 bases at J, with 14 bases between the two ends. Germline V lookup: CDR1 ENHRY, CDR2 SYGVKD. This CDR3 comprises 14 residues. Here the CDR3 reads CAISQALGYNEQFF. Written as DNA, the CDR3 is TGTGCCATCTCCCAGGCCCTTGGCTACAATGAGCAGTTCTTC.

In regard to this clonotype: The missing conserved phenylalanine or tryptophan at the end of this CDR3 makes a read error likely. The chain links TRBV6-5 to TRBJ2-7; 7 bases agree with TRBD2. V dropped 7 bases and J dropped 2; count of bases not matched to a gene: 17. From germline, CDR1 is MNHEY and CDR2 SVGAGI. CDR3 size: 17 residues. CDR3 sequence (DNA): TGTGCCAGCATGACATTGACTAGCAGGAGACCAACCTACGAGCAGTACTTA. This translates into CASMTLTSRRPTYEQYL.

Points on this clonotype: One junction end disagrees with the germline gene, perhaps due to a read error. This sequence joins TRBV29-1 and TRBJ1-1, with 8 bases aligning to TRBD1. The CDR3 is 15 residues long. From germline, CDR1 is SQVTM and CDR2 ANQGSEA. This chain's CDR3 is CNGGQEGYQNNEAFF. As DNA, the CDR3 is TGCAACGGGGGACAGGAAGGCTATCAGAACAATGAAGCTTTCTTT.

The genes are TRBV11-2 and TRBJ2-5; a weak D match, TRBD1 (7 bases). V was clipped by 2 bases and J by 7 bases, with 20 bases between them. CDR3 length: 16 residues. Looked up from germline, CDR1 is SGHAT and CDR2 is FQNNGV. The CDR3 is CASSLTAGDSGGTQYF. For the CDR3, the DNA is TGTGCCAGCAGCTTAACAGCAGGGGACTCAGGGGGGACCCAGTACTTC.

As regards this clonotype: This CDR3 fails to terminate in the conserved phenylalanine or tryptophan, so it likely reflects a read error. The DNA is left out, because the CDR3 cannot be placed on it with certainty; the CDR3 is given as TCRdb lists it. The chain links TRBV6-2 or TRBV6-3 to TRBJ1-1. The CDR3 adds up to 11 amino acids, both ends counted. CDR1 and CDR2 (germline): MNHEY, SVGEGT. The CDR3 spells CASSSAGPAFS.

As regards this clonotype: One junction end disagrees with the germline gene, perhaps due to a read error. The chain has TRBV6-5 and TRBJ2-2, with unresolved D. The CDR3 is 16 amino acids. Germline V gene data show CDR1 as MNHEY and CDR2 as SVGAGI. The CDR3 spells CASSYLGQANTWELFF. Written as DNA, the CDR3 is TGTGCCAGCAGTTATCTAGGGCAGGCGAACACCTGGGAGCTGTTTTTT.

This clonotype was observed a few times. The V call is TRBV29-1, the J call TRBJ2-2; 7 bases match TRBD2. J lost 0 bases, V lost 3 bases, and 1 base had no gene match. The CDR3 spans 14 residues. In germline, CDR1 is SQVTM, CDR2 ANQGSEA. In nucleotides, the CDR3 is TGCAGCGTTGAGGGGGGGGCGAACACCGGGGAGCTGTTTTTT. Translation gives CSVEGGANTGELFF.

Worth noting for this clonotype: Its ends do not fully match the called genes, so a read error is possible. The rearrangement joins TRBV11-2 to TRBJ1-1; 8 bases match TRBD1. The CDR3 has 16 amino acids. The germline CDR1 and CDR2 sequences are SGHAT and FQNNGV. The DNA for the CDR3 is TGTGCCAGCAGCCCATCCAGGGGGCTGGTGAATACTGATGCTTTCTTT. Its protein is CASSPSRGLVNTDAFF.

On this clonotype: An end of the junction differs from the germline gene, which may be a read error. The CDR3 DNA follows: TGTGCCAACAGGCACAGGGGGGTGAATAATTCACCCCTCCACTTC. This gives the protein CANRHRGVNNSPLHF. The J gene is TRBJ1-6, the V gene TRBV6-5, with 8 bases fitting TRBD1. The CDR3 spans 15 residues. Germline CDR1 is MNHEY and CDR2 is SVGAGI.

V is TRBV28 and J is TRBJ2-7; D perhaps matches TRBD2 (5 bases). V was pared by 1 base and J by 6 bases, with 22 bases between. Germline V CDR1 and CDR2: MDHEN, SYDVKM. The CDR3 runs 17 residues. This chain's CDR3 is CASSLLAPREENCEQYF. The CDR3 nucleotides are TGTGCCAGCAGTTTATTGGCCCCACGGGAAGAAAATTGCGAGCAGTACTTC.

As concerns this clonotype: The CDR3 end shows no conserved phenylalanine or tryptophan, and so a read error is likely. The gene calls are TRBV11-3 and TRBJ2-1; TRBD2 is a possible D gene (6 bases). This CDR3 is 16 amino acids long. V was clipped by 4 bases and J by 4 bases, with 17 bases between them. Germline-derived CDR1 and CDR2 are SGHNT and YENEEA. The DNA of the CDR3 is TGTGCCAGCAGCTCAGGCGAGGGACTTACTTACAATGAGCAGTTCTAC. This sequence encodes CASSSGEGLTYNEQFY.